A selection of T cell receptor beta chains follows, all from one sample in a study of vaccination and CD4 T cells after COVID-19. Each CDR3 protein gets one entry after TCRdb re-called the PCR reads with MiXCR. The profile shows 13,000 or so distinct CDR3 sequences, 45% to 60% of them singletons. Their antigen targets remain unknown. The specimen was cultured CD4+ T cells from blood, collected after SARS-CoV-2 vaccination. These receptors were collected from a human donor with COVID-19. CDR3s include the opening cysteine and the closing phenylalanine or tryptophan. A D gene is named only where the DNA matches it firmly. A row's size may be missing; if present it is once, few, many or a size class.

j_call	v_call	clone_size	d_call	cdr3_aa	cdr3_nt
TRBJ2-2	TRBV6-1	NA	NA	CASSRSRGVTGELFF	TGTGCCAGCAGTAGGAGCAGGGGGGTCACCGGGGAGCTGTTTTTT
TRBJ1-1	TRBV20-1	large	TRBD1	CSAERRQGAGTEAFF	TGCAGTGCAGAGAGGAGACAGGGGGCTGGCACTGAAGCTTTCTTT
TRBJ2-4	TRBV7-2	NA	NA	CASSLRDLGIQYF	TGTGCCAGCAGCTTGAGGGACCTCGGCATTCAGTACTTC
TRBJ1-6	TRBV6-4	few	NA	CASSAQAGMNSPLHF	TGTGCCAGCAGTGCCCAGGCAGGGATGAATTCACCCCTCCACTTT
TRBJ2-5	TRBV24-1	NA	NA	CATSDSLEETQYF	TGTGCCACCAGTGACTCGCTTGAGGAGACCCAGTACTTC
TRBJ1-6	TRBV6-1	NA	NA	CASRSRERGKYTSPLHF	TGTGCCAGCAGGAGCAGGGAGAGAGGGAAGTATACTTCACCCCTCCACTTT
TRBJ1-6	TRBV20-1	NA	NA	CSAYPPGRDNSPLHF	TGCAGTGCTTATCCCCCGGGACGGGATAATTCACCCCTCCACTTT
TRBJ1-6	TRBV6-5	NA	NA	CASSYSSTQNNSPLHF	TGTGCCAGCAGTTACTCGAGTACCCAGAATAATTCACCCCTCCACTTT
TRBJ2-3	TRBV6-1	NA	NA	CASRTSQGGQYF	TGTGCCAGCCGGACGTCCCAGGGTGGGCAGTATTTT
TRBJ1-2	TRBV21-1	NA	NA	CASSKARLGTGNDGYTF	TGTGCCAGCAGCAAAGCGAGGTTAGGGACAGGGAACGATGGCTACACCTTC
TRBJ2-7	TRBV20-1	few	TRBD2	CSANSLAGGSYEQYF	TGCAGTGCCAACTCACTAGCGGGGGGTTCCTACGAGCAGTACTTC
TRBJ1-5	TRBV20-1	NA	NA	CSARVGDNQPQHF	TGCAGTGCTAGAGTCGGAGACAATCAGCCCCAGCATTTT
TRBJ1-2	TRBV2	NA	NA	CASSEKWGQGDYGYTF	TGTGCCAGCAGTGAAAAATGGGGGCAGGGTGACTATGGCTACACCTTC
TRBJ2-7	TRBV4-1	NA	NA	CASSQTGSAYEQYF	TGCGCCAGCAGCCAAACCGGGAGCGCCTACGAGCAGTACTTC
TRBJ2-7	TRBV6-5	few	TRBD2	CASSYSNQRAGTSLPEQYF	TGTGCCAGCAGTTACTCAAATCAGCGGGCCGGGACTAGTTTGCCGGAGCAGTACTTC
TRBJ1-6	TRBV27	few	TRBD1	CASKGTGAYNSPLHF	TGTGCCAGCAAAGGGACAGGGGCCTATAATTCACCCCTCCACTTT
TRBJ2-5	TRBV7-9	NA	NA	CASSLQTGLETQYF	TGTGCCAGCAGCTTACAGACAGGCTTAGAGACCCAGTACTTC
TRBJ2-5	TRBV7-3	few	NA	CASSLTGTGPQETQYF	TGTGCCAGCAGCTTAACGGGGACGGGCCCCCAAGAGACCCAGTACTTC
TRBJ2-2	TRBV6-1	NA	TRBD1	CASSEPGQITGELFF	TGTGCCAGCAGTGAGCCGGGACAGATCACCGGGGAGCTGTTTTTT
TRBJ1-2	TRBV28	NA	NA	CASSLGQGKNYGYTF	TGTGCCAGCAGTTTAGGGCAGGGCAAAAACTATGGCTACACCTTC
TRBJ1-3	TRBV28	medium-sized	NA	CASSAKRGIGNTIYF	TGTGCCAGCAGTGCGAAAAGGGGGATTGGAAACACCATATATTTT
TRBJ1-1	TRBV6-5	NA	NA	CASSYLGNTEAFF	TGTGCCAGCAGTTATCTAGGGAACACTGAAGCTTTCTTT
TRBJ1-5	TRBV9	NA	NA	CASKKVDNQPQHF	TGTGCCAGCAAAAAGGTAGATAATCAGCCCCAGCATTTT
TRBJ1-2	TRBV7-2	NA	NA	CASSSLPDYGYTF	TGTGCCAGCAGCTCTCTTCCGGACTATGGCTACACCTTC
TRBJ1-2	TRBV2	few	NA	CASTNIQGGYGYTF	TGTGCCAGCACAAACATTCAGGGCGGCTATGGCTACACCTTC
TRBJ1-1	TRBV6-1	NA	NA	CASSTRVNTEAFF	TGTGCCAGCAGCACACGGGTGAACACTGAAGCTTTCTTT
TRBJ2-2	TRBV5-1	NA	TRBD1	CASSLGGTANTGELFF	TGCGCCAGCAGCTTGGGGGGGACAGCGAACACCGGGGAGCTGTTTTTT
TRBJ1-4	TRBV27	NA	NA	CASRKTATNEKLFF	TGTGCCAGCAGAAAGACAGCAACTAATGAAAAACTGTTTTTT
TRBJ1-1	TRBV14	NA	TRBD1	CASSQDMRDRGEAFF	TGTGCCAGCAGCCAAGATATGAGAGACAGGGGTGAAGCTTTCTTT
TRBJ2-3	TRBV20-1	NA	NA	CSARGMRVTDTQYF	TGCAGTGCTAGAGGGATGCGAGTCACAGATACGCAGTATTTT
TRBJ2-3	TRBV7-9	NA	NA	CASSPRTADTQYF	TGTGCCAGCAGCCCTAGGACGGCAGATACGCAGTATTTT
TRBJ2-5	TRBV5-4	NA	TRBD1	CASSFRTGGWETQYF	TGTGCCAGCAGCTTTAGGACAGGGGGCTGGGAGACCCAGTACTTC
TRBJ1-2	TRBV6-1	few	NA	CASLPAGSQNYGYTF	TGTGCCAGCCTGCCGGCGGGGTCCCAGAACTATGGCTACACCTTC
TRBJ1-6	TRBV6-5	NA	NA	CASSYLGLGVNSPLHF	TGTGCCAGCAGTTATTTAGGGCTGGGGGTAAATTCACCCCTCCACTTT
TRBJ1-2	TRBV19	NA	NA	CASTEGGSDLYGYTF	TGTGCCAGTACCGAGGGGGGGTCCGATCTCTATGGCTACACCTTC
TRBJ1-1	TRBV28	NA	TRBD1	CASKPGTARNTEAFF	TGTGCCAGCAAACCGGGGACAGCGAGGAACACTGAAGCTTTCTTT
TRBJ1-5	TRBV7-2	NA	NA	CASSLVGADNQPQHF	TGTGCCAGCAGCTTAGTTGGTGCAGATAATCAGCCCCAGCATTTT
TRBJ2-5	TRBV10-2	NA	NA	CASSDGRLQETQYF	TGCGCCAGCAGTGACGGACGTCTTCAAGAGACCCAGTACTTC
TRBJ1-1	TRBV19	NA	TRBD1	CASSTGGRRTEAFF	TGTGCCAGTAGTACAGGGGGCCGGAGGACTGAAGCTTTCTTT
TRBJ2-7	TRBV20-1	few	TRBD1	CSASTGGNYEQYF	TGCAGTGCCTCGACAGGGGGGAACTACGAGCAGTACTTC
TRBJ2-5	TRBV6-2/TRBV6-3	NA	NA	CASRELAQETQYF	TGTGCCAGCAGAGAACTAGCACAAGAGACCCAGTACTTC
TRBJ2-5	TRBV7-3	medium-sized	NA	CASSLLRGPRETQYF	TGTGCCAGCAGCTTACTGCGGGGTCCACGGGAGACCCAGTACTTC